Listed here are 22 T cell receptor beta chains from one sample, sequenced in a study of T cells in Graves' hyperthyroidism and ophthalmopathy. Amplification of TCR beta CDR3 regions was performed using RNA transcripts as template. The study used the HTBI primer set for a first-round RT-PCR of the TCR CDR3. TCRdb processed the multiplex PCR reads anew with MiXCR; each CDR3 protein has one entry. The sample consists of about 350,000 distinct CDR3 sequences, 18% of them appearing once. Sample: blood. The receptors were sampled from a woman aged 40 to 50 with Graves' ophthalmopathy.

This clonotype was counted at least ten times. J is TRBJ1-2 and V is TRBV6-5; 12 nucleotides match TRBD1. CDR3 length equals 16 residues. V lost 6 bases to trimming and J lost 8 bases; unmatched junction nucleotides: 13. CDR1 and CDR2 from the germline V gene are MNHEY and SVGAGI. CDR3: CASRLYRDRGLRGYTF. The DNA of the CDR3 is TGTGCCAGCAGATTGTACCGGGACAGGGGGCTTCGAGGCTACACCTTC.

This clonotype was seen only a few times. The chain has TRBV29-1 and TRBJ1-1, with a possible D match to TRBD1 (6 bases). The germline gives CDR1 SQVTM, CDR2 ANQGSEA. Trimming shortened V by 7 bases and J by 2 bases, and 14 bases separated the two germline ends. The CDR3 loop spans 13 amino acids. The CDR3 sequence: CSAAPDRNTEAFF. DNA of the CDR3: TGCAGCGCCGCCCCGGACAGAAACACTGAAGCTTTCTTT.

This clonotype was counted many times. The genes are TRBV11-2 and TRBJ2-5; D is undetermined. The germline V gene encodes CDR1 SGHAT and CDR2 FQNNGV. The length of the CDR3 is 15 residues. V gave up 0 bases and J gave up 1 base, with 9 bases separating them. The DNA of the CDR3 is TGTGCCAGCAGCTTAGAACAGCCGGCCCAAGAGACCCAGTACTTC. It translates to CASSLEQPAQETQYF.

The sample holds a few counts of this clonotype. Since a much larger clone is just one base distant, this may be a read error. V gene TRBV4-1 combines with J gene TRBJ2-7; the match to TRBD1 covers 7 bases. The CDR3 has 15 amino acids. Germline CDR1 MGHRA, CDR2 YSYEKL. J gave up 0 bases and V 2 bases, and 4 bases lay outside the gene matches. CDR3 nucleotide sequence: TGCGCCAGCAGCCAACCCCGGGACAGCTCCTACGAGCAGTACTTC. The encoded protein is CASSQPRDSSYEQYF.

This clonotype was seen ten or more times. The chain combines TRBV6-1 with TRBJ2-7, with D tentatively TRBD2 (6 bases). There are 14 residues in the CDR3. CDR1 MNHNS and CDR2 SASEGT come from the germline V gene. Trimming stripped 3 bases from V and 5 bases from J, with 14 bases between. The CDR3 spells CASSEGGGGHEQYF. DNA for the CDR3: TGTGCCAGCAGTGAGGGGGGAGGAGGACACGAGCAGTACTTC.

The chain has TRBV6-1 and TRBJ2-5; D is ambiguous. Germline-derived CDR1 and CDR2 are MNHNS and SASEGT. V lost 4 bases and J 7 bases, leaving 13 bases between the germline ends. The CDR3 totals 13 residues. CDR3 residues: CASSVTLVGTQYF. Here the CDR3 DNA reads TGTGCCAGCAGTGTGACCCTGGTAGGGACCCAGTACTTC.

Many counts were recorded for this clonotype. The CDR3 spells CASSLPRAGEAFF. In DNA, the CDR3 is TGTGCCAGCAGTTTACCTCGGGCAGGGGAAGCTTTCTTT. The chain is built from TRBV28 and TRBJ1-1, with D perhaps TRBD1 (5 bases). In germline, CDR1 is MDHEN, CDR2 SYDVKM. CDR3 length equals 13 residues. V dropped 2 bases and J dropped 8 bases, with 12 bases sitting between them.

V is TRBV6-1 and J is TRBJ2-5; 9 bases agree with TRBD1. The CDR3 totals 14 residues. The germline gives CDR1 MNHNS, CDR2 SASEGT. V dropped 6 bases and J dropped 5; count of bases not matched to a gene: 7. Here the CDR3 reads CASRDRGLGETQYF. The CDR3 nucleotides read TGTGCCAGCAGGGACAGGGGACTGGGGGAGACCCAGTACTTC.

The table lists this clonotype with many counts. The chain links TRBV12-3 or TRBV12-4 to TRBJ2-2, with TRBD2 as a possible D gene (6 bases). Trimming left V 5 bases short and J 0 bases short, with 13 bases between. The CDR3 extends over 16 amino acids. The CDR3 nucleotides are TGTGCCAGCAGTCCACCCGGGACTTCGAACACCGGGGAGCTGTTTTTT. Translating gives CASSPPGTSNTGELFF.

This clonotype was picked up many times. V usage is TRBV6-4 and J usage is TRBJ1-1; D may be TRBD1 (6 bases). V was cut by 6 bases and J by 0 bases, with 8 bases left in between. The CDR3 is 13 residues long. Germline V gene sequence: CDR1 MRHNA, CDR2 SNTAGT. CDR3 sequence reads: CASRQGLNTEAFF. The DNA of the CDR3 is TGTGCCAGCAGACAGGGATTGAACACTGAAGCTTTCTTT.

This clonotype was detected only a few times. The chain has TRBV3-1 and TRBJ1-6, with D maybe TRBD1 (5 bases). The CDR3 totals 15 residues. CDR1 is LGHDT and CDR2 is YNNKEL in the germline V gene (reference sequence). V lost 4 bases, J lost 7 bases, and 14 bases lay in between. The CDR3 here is CASSPMQGVNSPLHF. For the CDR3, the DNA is TGTGCCAGCAGCCCCATGCAGGGTGTCAATTCACCCCTCCACTTT.

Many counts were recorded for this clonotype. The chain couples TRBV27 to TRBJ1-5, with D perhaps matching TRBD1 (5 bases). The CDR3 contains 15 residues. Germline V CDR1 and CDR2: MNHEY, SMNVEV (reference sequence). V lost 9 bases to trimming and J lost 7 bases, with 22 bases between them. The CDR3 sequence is CASSQWKGRGQPQHF. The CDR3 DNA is TGTGCCAGTTCCCAGTGGAAGGGGCGTGGGCAGCCCCAGCATTTT.

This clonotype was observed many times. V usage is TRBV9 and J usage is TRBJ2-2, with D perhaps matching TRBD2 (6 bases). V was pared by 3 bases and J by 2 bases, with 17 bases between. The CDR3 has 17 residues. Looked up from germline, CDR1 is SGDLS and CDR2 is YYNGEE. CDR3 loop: CASSARLTGTNTGELFF. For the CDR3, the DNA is TGTGCCAGCAGCGCCCGATTAACCGGGACTAACACCGGGGAGCTGTTTTTT. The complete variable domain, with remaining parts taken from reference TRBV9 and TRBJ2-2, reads DSGVTQTPKHLITATGQRVTLRCSPRSGDLSVYWYQQSLDQGLQFLIQYYNGEERAKGNILERFSAQQFPDLHSELNLSSLELGDSALYFCASSARLTGTNTGELFFGEGSRLTVL.

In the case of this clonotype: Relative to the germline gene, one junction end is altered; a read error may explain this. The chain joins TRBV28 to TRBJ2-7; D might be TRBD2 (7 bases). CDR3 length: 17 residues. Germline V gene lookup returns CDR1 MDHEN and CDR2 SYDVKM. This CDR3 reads CASSFVGGGEISYEQCF. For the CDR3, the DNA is TGTGCCAGCAGTTTCGTGGGGGGGGGCGAAATATCCTACGAGCAGTGCTTC.

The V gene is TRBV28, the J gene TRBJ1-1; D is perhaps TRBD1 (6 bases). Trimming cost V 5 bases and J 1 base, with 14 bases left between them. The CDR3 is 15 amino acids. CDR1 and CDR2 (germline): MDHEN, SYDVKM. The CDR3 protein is CASSPRGGQNTEAFF. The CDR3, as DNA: TGTGCCAGCAGTCCCAGAGGGGGGCAGAACACTGAAGCTTTCTTT.

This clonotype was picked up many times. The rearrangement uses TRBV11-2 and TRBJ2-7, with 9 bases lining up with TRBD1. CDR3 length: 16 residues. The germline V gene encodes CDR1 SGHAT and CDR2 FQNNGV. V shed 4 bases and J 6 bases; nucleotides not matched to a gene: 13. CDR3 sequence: CASSSPDRGILSEQYF. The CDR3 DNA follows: TGTGCCAGCAGCTCCCCGGACAGGGGCATACTCAGCGAGCAGTACTTC.

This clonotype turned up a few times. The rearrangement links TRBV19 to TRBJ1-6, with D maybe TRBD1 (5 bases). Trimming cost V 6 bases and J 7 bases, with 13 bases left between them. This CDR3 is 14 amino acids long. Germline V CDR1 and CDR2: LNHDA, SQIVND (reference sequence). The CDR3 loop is CASRTTGGNSPLHF. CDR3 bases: TGTGCCAGTAGGACCACAGGAGGGAATTCACCCCTCCACTTT.

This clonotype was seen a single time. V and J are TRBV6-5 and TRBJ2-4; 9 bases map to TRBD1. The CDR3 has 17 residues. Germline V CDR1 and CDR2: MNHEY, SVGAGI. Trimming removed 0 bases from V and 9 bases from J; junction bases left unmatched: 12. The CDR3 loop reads CASSYSMRTGVDGIQYF. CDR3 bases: TGTGCCAGCAGTTACTCGATGAGGACAGGGGTGGACGGCATTCAGTACTTC.

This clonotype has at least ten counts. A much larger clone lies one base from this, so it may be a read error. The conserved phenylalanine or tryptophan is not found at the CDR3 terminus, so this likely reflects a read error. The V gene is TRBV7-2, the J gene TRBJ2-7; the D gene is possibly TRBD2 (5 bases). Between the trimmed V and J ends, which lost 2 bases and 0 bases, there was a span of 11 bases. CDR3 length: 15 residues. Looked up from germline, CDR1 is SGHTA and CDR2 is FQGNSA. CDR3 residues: CASSLSPGVSYEQYL. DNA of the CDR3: TGTGCCAGCAGCTTATCGCCCGGGGTCTCCTACGAGCAGTACCTC.

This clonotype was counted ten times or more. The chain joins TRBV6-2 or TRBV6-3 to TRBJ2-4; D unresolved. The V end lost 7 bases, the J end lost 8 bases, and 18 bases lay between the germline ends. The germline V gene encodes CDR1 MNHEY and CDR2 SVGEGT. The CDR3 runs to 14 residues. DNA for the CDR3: TGTGCCAGCACTAACCGTCCTCCTTACGACATTCAGTACTTC. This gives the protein CASTNRPPYDIQYF.

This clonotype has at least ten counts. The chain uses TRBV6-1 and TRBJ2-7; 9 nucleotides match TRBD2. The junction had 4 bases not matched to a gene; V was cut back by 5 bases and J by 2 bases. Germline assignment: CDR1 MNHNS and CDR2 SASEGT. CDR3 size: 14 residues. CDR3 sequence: CASSRAGGPYEQYF. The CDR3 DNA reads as TGTGCCAGCAGTAGAGCGGGAGGCCCCTACGAGCAGTACTTC.

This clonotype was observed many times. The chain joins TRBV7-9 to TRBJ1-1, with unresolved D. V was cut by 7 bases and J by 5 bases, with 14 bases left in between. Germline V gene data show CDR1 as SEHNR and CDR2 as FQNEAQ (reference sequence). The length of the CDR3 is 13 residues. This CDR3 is CASTHGWGTEAFF. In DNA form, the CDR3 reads TGTGCCAGCACCCACGGATGGGGTACTGAAGCTTTCTTT.